The next 22 T cell receptor beta chains were all read from a single sample in a study of vaccination effects on CD4 cells after COVID-19. Clones were read by immunoSEQ multiplex PCR, and TCRdb kept only the in-frame ones, dropping some. The sample contains roughly 59,000 clones, about 73% of which appear only once. Prior to sequencing, the ViraFEST assay stimulated PBMC with viral peptide pools, which expanded the antigen-specific CD4+ T cells. Once cultured for approximately ten days, the cells underwent separation to obtain CD4+ T cells. Participants were given two doses of BNT162b2 or mRNA-1273 vaccine. No cognate antigen is known for these TCRs. Here the sequenced sample was CD4+ T cells from PBMCs cultured with HCoV-OC43 spike peptides, taken after COVID-19 vaccination. Subset meaning: HCoV-OC43 spike overlapping peptide pool stimulation. The receptors derive from a human donor who received a COVID-19 vaccine.

CDR3 DNA sequence: TGTGCCGGGTTTAGCGGGGGTGTCAGCTCCTACGAGCAGTACGTC. Translating gives CAGFSGGVSSYEQYV. The rearrangement joins TRBV11-2 to TRBJ2-7, with TRBD2 matching over 9 bases. In germline, CDR1 is SGHAT, CDR2 FQNNGV. CDR3 length: 15 residues. Unmatched junction bases numbered 11, after V lost 11 bases and J lost 0 bases.

This chain links TRBV5-1 with TRBJ2-5; 10 bases are a match to TRBD1. This CDR3 is 16 amino acids long. V was pared by 2 bases and J by 2 bases, with 6 bases of the junction left unmatched. Germline loops: CDR1 SGHRS, CDR2 YFSETQ. The CDR3 DNA reads as TGCGCCAGCAGCTTCCGCCGGGACAGGGGACAAGAGACCCAGTACTTC. Protein product: CASSFRRDRGQETQYF.

The V call is TRBV7-2, the J call TRBJ2-2; a weak D match, TRBD1 (5 bases). The V end lost 3 bases, the J end lost 4 bases, and 15 bases lay between the germline ends. This CDR3 spans 16 amino acids. The germline CDR1 and CDR2 sequences are SGHTA and FQGNSA. For the CDR3, the DNA is TGTGCCAGCAGCTTGTATCGGCAGCAGGGCACCGGGGAGCTGTTTTTT. Amino acids: CASSLYRQQGTGELFF.

This chain connects TRBV24-1 to TRBJ1-1, with D unclear. The CDR3 spans 13 residues. Germline loops: CDR1 KGHDR, CDR2 SFDVKD. Trimming removed 2 bases at V and 4 bases at J, with 7 bases between. The CDR3 DNA reads as TGTGCCACCAGTGATTCTCTGGTCACTGAAGCTTTCTTT. It codes for CATSDSLVTEAFF.

This chain links TRBV6-5 with TRBJ1-5, with no clear D. The CDR3 runs 13 residues. V was shortened by 4 bases and J by 5 bases, with 9 bases between the two germline ends. Germline lookup yields CDR1 MNHEY and CDR2 SVGAGI. CDR3 amino acids: CASSSLNDQPQHF. As DNA, the CDR3 is TGTGCCAGCAGTTCTCTAAACGATCAGCCCCAGCATTTT.

The chain uses TRBV3-1 (or the pseudogene TRBV3-2) and TRBJ2-7, with D perhaps given as TRBD1 or TRBD2 (5 bases each). Germline V gives CDR1 LGHDT, CDR2 YNNKEL (reference sequence). The CDR3 contains 15 residues. The germline V and J ends were trimmed by 1 base and 9 bases, with 19 bases remaining between them. CDR3 protein: CASSQGPGPARRQYV. The CDR3 coding sequence is TGTGCCAGCAGCCAAGGTCCGGGGCCTGCAAGGAGGCAGTACGTC.

The chain joins TRBV6-4 to TRBJ1-1; weak D call: TRBD1 (6 bases). Trimming took off 5 bases at V and 5 bases at J, with 12 bases between the two ends. This CDR3 has 13 amino acids. The germline V gene has CDR1 MRHNA and CDR2 SNTAGT. CDR3 loop: CASSREGGTEAFF. The CDR3 nucleotides are TGTGCCAGCAGTCGAGAAGGGGGGACTGAAGCTTTCTTT.

This rearrangement joins TRBV24-1 to TRBJ1-4; TRBD1 might be the D (6 bases). Trimming removed 4 bases at V and 5 bases at J, with 13 bases between. The CDR3 covers 15 residues. The germline gives CDR1 KGHDR, CDR2 SFDVKD. The CDR3 sequence: CATSDTGHGNEKLFF. The CDR3 DNA sequence: TGTGCCACCAGTGACACAGGGCACGGGAATGAAAAACTGTTTTTT.

J is TRBJ2-3 and V is TRBV29-1; D call uncertain. The CDR3 loop spans 14 amino acids. Germline values: CDR1 SQVTM, CDR2 ANQGSEA. V was cut by 2 bases and J by 6 bases, with 15 bases left in between. DNA for the CDR3: TGCAGCGTTGAAATCGGATCAGAAGGGGATACGCAGTATTTT. Translating it yields CSVEIGSEGDTQYF.

The genes are TRBV2 and TRBJ2-7, with D hard to call. This CDR3 is 13 amino acids long. Germline V gene sequence: CDR1 SNHLY, CDR2 FYNNEI. V was pared by 2 bases and J by 0 bases, with 5 bases between. CDR3 bases: TGTGCCAGCAGTGAATGGAGCTCCTACGAGCAGTACGTC. This codes for CASSEWSSYEQYV.

This chain links TRBV2 with TRBJ2-2; D is possibly TRBD1 or TRBD2 (6 bases each). Trimming took off 7 bases at V and 6 bases at J, with 15 bases between the two ends. Germline V CDR1 and CDR2: SNHLY, FYNNEI. The CDR3 spans 14 residues. CDR3 amino acids: CASNGGAKAGELFF. The DNA of the CDR3 is TGTGCCAGCAACGGGGGCGCGAAGGCCGGGGAGCTGTTTTTT. The variable domain in full, with the rest retrieved from reference TRBV2 and TRBJ2-2, is EPEVTQTPSHQVTQMGQEVILRCVPISNHLYFYWYRQILGQKVEFLVSFYNNEISEKSEIFDDQFSVERPDGSNFTLKIRSTKLEDSAMYFCASNGGAKAGELFFGEGSRLTVL.

The chain employs TRBV20-1 and TRBJ2-1, with D possibly being TRBD2 (5 bases). CDR1 is DFQATT, CDR2 SNEGSKA, per germline (reference sequence). This CDR3 is 14 amino acids long. V lost 3 bases and J lost 0, with 9 bases in between. This chain's CDR3 is CSASGSSSYNEQFF. The CDR3 nucleotides are TGCAGTGCTAGTGGGAGTAGCTCCTACAATGAGCAGTTCTTC.

The chain joins TRBV20-1 to TRBJ1-5; a weak D match, TRBD1 (6 bases). Per germline, CDR1 DFQATT and CDR2 SNEGSKA (reference sequence). The CDR3 sequence is 14 residues long. V was trimmed by 3 bases and J by 6 bases, leaving 15 bases between them. CDR3 amino acids: CSASRSRGRQPQHF. CDR3 in DNA: TGCAGTGCTAGTCGTTCGCGGGGGCGTCAGCCCCAGCATTTT.

CDR3 in DNA: TGTGCCAGCAGCTCCGGGACAGGCGCCTACAATGAGCAGTTCTTC. Translated, it gives CASSSGTGAYNEQFF. The chain joins TRBV7-3 to TRBJ2-1; 8 bases agree with TRBD1. This CDR3 is 15 amino acids long. J was trimmed by 2 bases and V by 4 bases; bases with no gene match: 4. CDR1 and CDR2 (germline): SGHTA, FQGTGA.

This clone was picked up a small number of times. This chain uses TRBV7-2 with TRBJ1-6; D is ambiguous. V lost 3 bases and J lost 7, with 7 bases in between. The CDR3 spans 13 residues. From germline, CDR1 is SGHTA and CDR2 FQGNSA. The CDR3 here is CASSFGWNSPLHF. The CDR3 nucleotides read TGTGCCAGCAGCTTCGGGTGGAATTCACCCCTCCACTTT.

The chain couples TRBV11-3 to TRBJ2-7, with 9 bases identical to TRBD1. V shed 3 bases and J 6 bases; nucleotides not matched to a gene: 6. The germline CDR1 and CDR2 sequences are SGHNT and YENEEA. The CDR3 loop spans 14 amino acids. CDR3 protein: CASSLGDRVGEQYV. The DNA for the CDR3 is TGTGCCAGCAGCTTGGGGGACAGGGTTGGCGAGCAGTACGTC.

In its sample, this clone was seen once. This chain uses TRBV24-1 with TRBJ1-4; D is perhaps TRBD1 (6 bases). The CDR3 length is 14 residues. V dropped 4 bases and J dropped 10 bases, with 15 bases sitting between them. Per the germline V gene, CDR1 is KGHDR and CDR2 is SFDVKD. The CDR3 bases are TGTGCCACCAGTGACCCTGGACAGACTGGAAAACTGTTTTTT. Protein: CATSDPGQTGKLFF.

The rearrangement uses TRBV11-1 and TRBJ1-2, with D unclear. V was shortened by 2 bases and J by 2 bases, with 12 bases between the two germline ends. The CDR3 sequence is 15 residues long. Germline V gives CDR1 SGHAT, CDR2 FQDESV (reference sequence). The CDR3: CASSLYALGNYGYTF. CDR3 nucleotide sequence: TGTGCCAGCAGCTTATACGCGTTAGGGAACTATGGCTACACCTTC. Using reference TRBV11-1 and TRBJ1-2 for the parts outside the CDR3, the full variable domain is EAEVAQSPRYKITEKSQAVAFWCDPISGHATLYWYRQILGQGPELLVQFQDESVVDDSQLPKDRFSAERLKGVDSTLKIQPAELGDSAMYLCASSLYALGNYGYTFGSGTRLTVV.

The chain employs TRBV4-3 and TRBJ2-1; D might be TRBD2 (5 bases). Germline CDR1 LGHNA, CDR2 YSLEER. V lost 0 bases, J lost 5 bases, and 11 bases lay in between. CDR3 length equals 15 residues. The CDR3 DNA sequence: TGCGCCAGCAGCCAAGAAGGCCGAGGGCACAATGAGCAGTTCTTC. Residues: CASSQEGRGHNEQFF.

V is TRBV5-1 and J is TRBJ2-1, with D possibly matching TRBD1 (6 bases). V dropped 4 bases and J dropped 3 bases, with 14 bases sitting between them. CDR1 is SGHRS and CDR2 is YFSETQ in the germline V gene. There are 15 residues in the CDR3. This CDR3 reads CASSTTGTNYNEQFF. CDR3 bases: TGCGCCAGCAGCACCACCGGGACAAACTACAATGAGCAGTTCTTC.

The CDR3 reads CASSVETSGLNTGELFF. The CDR3 region has the DNA TGTGCCAGCAGCGTAGAGACTAGCGGACTGAACACCGGGGAGCTGTTTTTT. This chain connects TRBV9 to TRBJ2-2, with TRBD2 matching 9 bases. The germline CDR1 and CDR2 sequences are SGDLS and YYNGEE. The length of the CDR3 is 17 residues. V gave up 0 bases and J gave up 1 base; unmatched junction bases: 4.

The V gene is TRBV6-1, the J gene TRBJ1-6; a weak D match, TRBD1 (5 bases). Germline CDR1 is MNHNS and CDR2 is SASEGT. V gave up 3 bases and J gave up 1 base, with 10 bases separating them. The CDR3 has 16 residues. The CDR3 DNA reads TGTGCCAGCAGTGACCTTGGGGGGTCCTATAATTCACCCCTCCACTTT. It encodes CASSDLGGSYNSPLHF.